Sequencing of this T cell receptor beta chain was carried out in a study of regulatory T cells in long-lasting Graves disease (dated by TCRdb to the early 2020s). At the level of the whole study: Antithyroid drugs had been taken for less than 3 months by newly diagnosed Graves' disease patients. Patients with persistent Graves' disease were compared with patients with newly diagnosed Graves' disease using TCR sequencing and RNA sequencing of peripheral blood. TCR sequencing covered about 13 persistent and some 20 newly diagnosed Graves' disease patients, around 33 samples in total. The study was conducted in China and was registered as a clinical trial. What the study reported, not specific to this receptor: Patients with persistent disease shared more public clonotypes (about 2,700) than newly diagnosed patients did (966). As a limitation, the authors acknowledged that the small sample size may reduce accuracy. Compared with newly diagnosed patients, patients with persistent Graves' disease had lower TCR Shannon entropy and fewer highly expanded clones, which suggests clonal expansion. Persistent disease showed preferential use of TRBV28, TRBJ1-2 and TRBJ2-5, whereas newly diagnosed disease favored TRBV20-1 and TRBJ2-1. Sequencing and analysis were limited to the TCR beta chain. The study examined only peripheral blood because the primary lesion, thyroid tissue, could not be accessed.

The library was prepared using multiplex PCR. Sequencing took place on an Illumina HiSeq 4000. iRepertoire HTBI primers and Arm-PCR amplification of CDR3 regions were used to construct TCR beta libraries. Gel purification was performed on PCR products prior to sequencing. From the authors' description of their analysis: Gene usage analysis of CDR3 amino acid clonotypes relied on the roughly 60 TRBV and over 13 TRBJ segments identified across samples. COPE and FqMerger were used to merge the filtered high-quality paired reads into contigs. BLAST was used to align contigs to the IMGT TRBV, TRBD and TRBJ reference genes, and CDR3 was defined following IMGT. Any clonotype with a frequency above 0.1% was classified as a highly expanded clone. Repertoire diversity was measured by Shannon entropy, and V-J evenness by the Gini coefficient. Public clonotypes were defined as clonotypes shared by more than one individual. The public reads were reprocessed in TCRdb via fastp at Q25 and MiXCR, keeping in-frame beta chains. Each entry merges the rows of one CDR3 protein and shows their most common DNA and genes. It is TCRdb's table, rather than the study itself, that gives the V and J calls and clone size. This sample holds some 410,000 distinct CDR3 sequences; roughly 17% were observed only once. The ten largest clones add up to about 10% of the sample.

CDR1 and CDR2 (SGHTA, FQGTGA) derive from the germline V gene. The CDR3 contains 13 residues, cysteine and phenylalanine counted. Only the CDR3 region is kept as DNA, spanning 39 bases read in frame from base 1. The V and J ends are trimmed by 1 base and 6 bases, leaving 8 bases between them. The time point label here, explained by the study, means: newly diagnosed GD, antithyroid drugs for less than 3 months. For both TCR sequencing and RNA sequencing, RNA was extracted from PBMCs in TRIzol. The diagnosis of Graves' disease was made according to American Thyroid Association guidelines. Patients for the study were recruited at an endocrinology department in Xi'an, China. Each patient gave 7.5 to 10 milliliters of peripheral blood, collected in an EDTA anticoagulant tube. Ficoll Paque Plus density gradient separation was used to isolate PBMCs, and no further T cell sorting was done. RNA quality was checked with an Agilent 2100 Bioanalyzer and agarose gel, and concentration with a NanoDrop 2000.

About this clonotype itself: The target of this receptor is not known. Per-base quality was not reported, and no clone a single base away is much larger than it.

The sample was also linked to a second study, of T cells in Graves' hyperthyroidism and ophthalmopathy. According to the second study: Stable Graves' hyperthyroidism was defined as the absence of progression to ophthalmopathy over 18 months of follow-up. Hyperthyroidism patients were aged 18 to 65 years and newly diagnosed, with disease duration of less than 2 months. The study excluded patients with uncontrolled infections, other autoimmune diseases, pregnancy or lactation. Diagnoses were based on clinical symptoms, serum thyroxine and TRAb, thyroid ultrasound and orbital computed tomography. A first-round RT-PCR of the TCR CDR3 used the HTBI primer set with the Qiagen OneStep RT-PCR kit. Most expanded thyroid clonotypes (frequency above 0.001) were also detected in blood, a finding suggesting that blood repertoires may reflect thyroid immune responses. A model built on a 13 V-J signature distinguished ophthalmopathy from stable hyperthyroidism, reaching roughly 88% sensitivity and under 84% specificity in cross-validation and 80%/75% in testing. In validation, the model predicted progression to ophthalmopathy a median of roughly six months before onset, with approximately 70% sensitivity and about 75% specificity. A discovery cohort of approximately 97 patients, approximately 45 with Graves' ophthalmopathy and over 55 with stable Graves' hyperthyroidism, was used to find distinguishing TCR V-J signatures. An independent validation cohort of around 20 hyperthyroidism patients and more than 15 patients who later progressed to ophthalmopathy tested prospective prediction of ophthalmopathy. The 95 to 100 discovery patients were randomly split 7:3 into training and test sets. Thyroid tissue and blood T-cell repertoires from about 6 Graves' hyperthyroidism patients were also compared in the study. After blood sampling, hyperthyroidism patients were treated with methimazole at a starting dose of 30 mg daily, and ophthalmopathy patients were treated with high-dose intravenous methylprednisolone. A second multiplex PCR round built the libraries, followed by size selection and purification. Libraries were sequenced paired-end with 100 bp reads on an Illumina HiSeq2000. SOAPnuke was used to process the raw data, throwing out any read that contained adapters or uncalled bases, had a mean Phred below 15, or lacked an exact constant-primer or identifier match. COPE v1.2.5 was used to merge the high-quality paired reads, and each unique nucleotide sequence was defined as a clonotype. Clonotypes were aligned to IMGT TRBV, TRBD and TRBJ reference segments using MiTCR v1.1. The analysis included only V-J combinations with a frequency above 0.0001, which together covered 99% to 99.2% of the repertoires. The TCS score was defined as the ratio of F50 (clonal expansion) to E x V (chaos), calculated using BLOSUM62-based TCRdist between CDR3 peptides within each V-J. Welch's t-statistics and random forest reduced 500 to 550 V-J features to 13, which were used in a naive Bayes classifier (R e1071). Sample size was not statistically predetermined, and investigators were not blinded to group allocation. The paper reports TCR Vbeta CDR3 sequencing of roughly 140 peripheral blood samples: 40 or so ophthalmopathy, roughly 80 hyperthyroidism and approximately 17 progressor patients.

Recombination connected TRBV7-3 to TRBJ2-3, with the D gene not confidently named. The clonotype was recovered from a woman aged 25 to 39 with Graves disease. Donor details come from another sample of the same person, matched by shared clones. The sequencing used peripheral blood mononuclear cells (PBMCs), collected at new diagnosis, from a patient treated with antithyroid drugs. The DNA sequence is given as TGTGCCAGCAGCTTAAGTTCCCTGGATACGCAGTATTTT. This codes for CASSLSSLDTQYF.